This T cell receptor beta chain originates from a study of PD-L1 blockade in urothelial cancer. Study details: Timepoints chosen for blood analysis were 3 weeks (second dose) and 6 weeks after treatment start. Blood samples had a median of roughly 140,000 T cells, roughly 83,000 unique TCRs, and clonality approximately 0.085.

The assay was immunoSEQ multiplex PCR, and TCRdb's table has in-frame clones only and misses some. The profile covers 86,000 or so clones, with over 75% appearing a single time and 13% to 15% taken by the ten largest. The germline V gene has CDR1 SEHNR and CDR2 FQNEAQ (reference sequence). CDR3 length: 14 amino acids. Trimming at V came to 4 bases and at J to 5 bases, leaving 6 bases not matched to a gene. This clone was seen more than once but under ten times. Time point described: pretreatment peripheral blood. The sequencing here drew on PBMCs, taken around atezolizumab (anti-PD-L1) treatment. The TCR sequence derives from a man aged 60 to 75 with urothelial cancer. J is TRBJ2-3 and V is TRBV7-9, with TRBD1 matching 7 bases. CDR3 protein: CASSSSGGRDTQYF. CDR3 nucleotides: TGTGCCAGCAGCTCCTCAGGGGGAAGAGATACGCAGTATTTT.